One and the same sample provided the 18 T cell receptor beta chains below, sequenced in a study of identical twins. TCRdb passed the 5' RACE reads through MiXCR, listing each CDR3 protein once. Of 350,000 to 600,000 distinct CDR3 sequences listed, 12% to 15% were seen once; the top ten hold approximately 0.52%. The same specimen was also included in a second study, on yellow fever vaccine responses in identical twins.

The material sequenced was CD4+ T cells sorted from blood. The receptor source for this set is a young woman in good health.

The chain has TRBV20-1 and TRBJ2-7, with unresolved D. Trimming left V 3 bases short and J 0 bases short, with 9 bases between. Germline V lookup: CDR1 DFQATT, CDR2 SNEGSKA (reference sequence). The CDR3 has 13 residues. CDR3 region: CSASTDSSYEQYF. The CDR3 nucleotides are TGCAGTGCTAGTACAGATTCCTCCTACGAGCAGTACTTC.

This clonotype was seen more than once but under ten times. This sequence joins TRBV6-5 and TRBJ2-3, with 7 bases fitting TRBD2. CDR1 and CDR2 from the germline V gene are MNHEY and SVGAGI. The CDR3 loop spans 16 amino acids. V shed 7 bases, J shed 6 bases, and the junction held 16 bases outside the gene matches. The CDR3 bases are TGTGCCAGCAATTTACGTTCGGGAGGTCGCGGGGATACGCAGTATTTT. This translates into CASNLRSGGRGDTQYF.

In this sample, this clonotype turned up a few times. The rearrangement links TRBV5-4 to TRBJ2-3, with TRBD2 as a possible D gene (5 bases). Trimming cost V 1 base and J 0 bases, with 9 bases left between them. This CDR3 region has 15 residues. Germline CDR1 reads SGHNT; CDR2 reads YYREEE (reference sequence). As DNA, the CDR3 is TGTGCCAGCAGCTTGAACCCGGGGAGCACAGATACGCAGTATTTT. Encoded protein: CASSLNPGSTDTQYF.

The chain recombines TRBV7-2 with TRBJ2-3; D gene ambiguous. CDR1 is SGHTA and CDR2 is FQGNSA in the germline V gene. CDR3 length: 14 amino acids. Trimming took 1 base from V and 2 from J, leaving 7 bases between them. CDR3 nucleotide sequence: TGTGCCAGCAGCTTAGAGCCTTACACAGATACGCAGTATTTT. Translated: CASSLEPYTDTQYF.

This clonotype has at least ten counts. The genes are TRBV29-1 and TRBJ1-1; D remains unclear. Germline-derived CDR1 and CDR2 are SQVTM and ANQGSEA. The CDR3 has 13 amino acids. With 4 bases removed from V and 0 bases from J, the gap between germline ends came to 9 bases. For the CDR3, the DNA is TGCAGCGTTGGGAGGGATATGAACACTGAAGCTTTCTTT. This codes for CSVGRDMNTEAFF.

The chain joins TRBV4-3 to TRBJ2-3; 7 nucleotides match TRBD2. CDR1 and CDR2 (germline): LGHNA, YSLEER. Trimming at V came to 0 bases and at J to 6 bases, leaving 6 bases not matched to a gene. This CDR3 has 15 amino acids. The CDR3 DNA follows: TGCGCCAGCAGCCAAGATCCTCGCGGGAGTGATACGCAGTATTTT. Translating gives CASSQDPRGSDTQYF.

The chain recombines TRBV5-1 with TRBJ2-2; D may be TRBD2 (5 bases). Trimming took off 7 bases at V and 6 bases at J, with 16 bases between the two ends. This CDR3 is built from 14 residues. Germline V gives CDR1 SGHRS, CDR2 YFSETQ. This chain's CDR3 is CASGLGLSPGELFF. The DNA of the CDR3 is TGCGCCAGCGGACTTGGCCTATCCCCCGGGGAGCTGTTTTTT. The complete variable domain, with remaining parts taken from reference TRBV5-1 and TRBJ2-2, reads KAGVTQTPRYLIKTRGQQVTLSCSPISGHRSVSWYQQTPGQGLQFLFEYFSETQRNKGNFPGRFSGRQFSNSRSEMNVSTLELGDSALYLCASGLGLSPGELFFGEGSRLTVL.

This clonotype was seen ten or more times. The rearrangement links TRBV21-1 to TRBJ1-2; TRBD1, as called in the table, went unchecked against the DNA. TRBV21-1 has pseudogene status. The length of the CDR3 is 12 residues. CDR3 DNA sequence: TGTGCCAGCGGAAGGGGCGACTATGGCTACACCTTC. This encodes CASGRGDYGYTF.

The chain combines TRBV15 with TRBJ2-5; possibly TRBD1 or TRBD2 for D (5 bases each). The germline V and J ends were trimmed by 1 base and 5 bases, with 8 bases remaining between them. The CDR3 extends over 13 amino acids. The V gene's germline CDR1 is LNHNV and CDR2 YYDKDF (reference sequence). The CDR3 nucleotides read TGTGCCACCAGCAGAGGGGGGTTGGAGACCCAGTACTTC. Translating it yields CATSRGGLETQYF.

V usage is TRBV5-5 and J usage is TRBJ2-1; D is unresolved. The CDR3 is made up of 16 amino acids. CDR1 and CDR2 from the germline V gene are SGHKS and YYEKEE (reference sequence). Trimming cost V 1 base and J 6 bases, with 17 bases left between them. The CDR3, as DNA: TGTGCCAGCAGCTTGTCCTTGGCAGTACAACTCAATGAGCAGTTCTTC. The encoded protein is CASSLSLAVQLNEQFF.

The chain is built from TRBV9 and TRBJ2-7, with D tentatively TRBD2 (5 bases). V was cut by 0 bases and J by 2 bases, with 15 bases left in between. This CDR3 contains 16 residues. CDR1 SGDLS and CDR2 YYNGEE come from the germline V gene. The CDR3 loop reads CASSVEDGWGAYEQYF. Written as DNA, the CDR3 is TGTGCCAGCAGCGTAGAGGATGGTTGGGGAGCCTACGAGCAGTACTTC.

This clonotype showed up many times. The chain combines TRBV27 with TRBJ1-1, with TRBD1 as a possible D gene (6 bases). The germline V gene encodes CDR1 MNHEY and CDR2 SMNVEV (reference sequence). This CDR3 comprises 14 residues. V was cut by 5 bases and J by 5 bases, with 15 bases left in between. CDR3 sequence: CASSQEKGGTEAFF. The CDR3 DNA reads TGTGCCAGCAGTCAAGAAAAGGGGGGAACTGAAGCTTTCTTT.

V usage is TRBV15 and J usage is TRBJ2-7; 8 positions match TRBD1. Trimming took 3 bases from V and 3 from J; bases not matched to a gene: 16. CDR1 is LNHNV, CDR2 YYDKDF, per germline (reference sequence). The CDR3 runs to 18 residues. The CDR3 region is CATSRGSRAGQGHYEQYF. DNA for the CDR3: TGTGCCACCAGCAGGGGTTCCCGGGCAGGACAGGGTCACTACGAGCAGTACTTC. Combining the CDR3 with reference TRBV15 and TRBJ2-7 gives the whole variable domain DAMVIQNPRYQVTQFGKPVTLSCSQTLNHNVMYWYQQKSSQAPKLLFHYYDKDFNNEADTPDNFQSRRPNTSFCFLDIRSPGLGDTAMYLCATSRGSRAGQGHYEQYFGPGTRLTVT.

The V gene is TRBV28, the J gene TRBJ2-3; D might be TRBD1 (5 bases). The V gene lost 5 bases and the J gene lost 2 bases, with 17 bases spanning the gap. The CDR3 contains 16 residues. In germline, CDR1 is MDHEN, CDR2 SYDVKM. CDR3 DNA: TGTGCCAGCAGTCCCAGAACTATAGGGGTCACAGATACGCAGTATTTT. Residues: CASSPRTIGVTDTQYF.

The sample holds a few counts of this clonotype. The chain couples TRBV6-1 to TRBJ2-1; 7 nucleotides line up with TRBD2. The CDR3 runs 14 residues. Trimming at V came to 9 bases and at J to 7 bases, leaving 12 bases not matched to a gene. Germline CDR1 and CDR2: MNHNS and SASEGT. CDR3 DNA sequence: TGTGCCAGTCAACTAGCGCCAGCGGTTAATGAGCAGTTCTTC. It is translated as CASQLAPAVNEQFF.

This clonotype was counted between two and nine times. The rearrangement joins TRBV27 to TRBJ2-2, with TRBD2 identical over 12 bases. The germline V gene encodes CDR1 MNHEY and CDR2 SMNVEV (reference sequence). Trimming took 6 bases from V and 5 from J; bases not matched to a gene: 16. The CDR3 totals 19 residues. The CDR3 nucleotides read TGTGCCAGCAGCCACTGGGGGCTAGCGGGAGGGCTGGTGACCGGGGAGCTGTTTTTT. Amino acid sequence: CASSHWGLAGGLVTGELFF.

V usage is TRBV7-2 and J usage is TRBJ2-7; D may be TRBD1 (5 bases). There are 14 residues in the CDR3. The V end lost 5 bases, the J end lost 3 bases, and 14 bases lay between the germline ends. The germline CDR1 and CDR2 sequences are SGHTA and FQGNSA. CDR3 in DNA: TGTGCCAGCAGCCAAGGTGGGGCCCACTACGAGCAGTACTTC. Translating gives CASSQGGAHYEQYF. Full variable domain (missing parts from reference TRBV7-2 and TRBJ2-7): GAGVSQSPSNKVTEKGKDVELRCDPISGHTALYWYRQSLGQGLEFLIYFQGNSAPDKSGLPSDRFSAERTGGSVSTLTIQRTQQEDSAVYLCASSQGGAHYEQYFGPGTRLTVT.

The chain combines TRBV12-5 with TRBJ1-1; unclear D gene. The CDR3 consists of 14 residues. The germline gives CDR1 LGHNT, CDR2 FRNRAP. Between the trimmed V and J ends, which lost 0 bases and 2 bases, there was a span of 7 bases. The CDR3 DNA is TGTGCTAGTGGTTTGGTATGGGTTAACACTGAAGCTTTCTTT. Protein sequence: CASGLVWVNTEAFF.